One sample yielded the 19 T cell receptor beta chains listed below, sequenced in a study of T cell changes during pregnancy in multiple sclerosis (dated by TCRdb to about 2019). Library preparation used the immunoSEQ multiplex PCR assay. TCRdb holds this immuneACCESS table with in-frame rearrangements only. Some clones are missing; in checked studies, unresolved V genes explain under half, and the rest has no known cause. The sample yields tens of thousands of clones; 85% to 90% were counted once. The top ten clones comprise roughly 0.57% of the sample. The sequencing used CD4+ T cells from peripheral blood mononuclear cells, collected in the first trimester of pregnancy. These TCRs come from a female donor with multiple sclerosis, enrolled in a pregnancy study.

This sequence joins TRBV11-2 and TRBJ2-7; 8 positions agree with TRBD2. Germline-derived CDR1 and CDR2 are SGHAT and FQNNGV. The ends lost 1 base at V and 6 bases at J; junction bases unmatched: 11. This CDR3 region has 16 residues. The CDR3 bases are TGTGCCAGCAGCTTAGTAATTAGCGGGACTACCGGCGAGCAGTACTTC. This codes for CASSLVISGTTGEQYF.

The chain employs TRBV30 and TRBJ2-1, with a weak D call TRBD2 (5 bases). Trimming took off 2 bases at V and 9 bases at J, with 14 bases between the two ends. CDR1 and CDR2 from the germline V gene are GTSNPN and SVGIG (reference sequence). The CDR3 sequence is 13 residues long. This CDR3 is CAWSSRGNGEQFF. DNA for the CDR3: TGTGCCTGGAGTTCTCGAGGGAATGGTGAGCAGTTCTTC.

This clone appeared once. This chain uses TRBV5-6 with TRBJ2-2, with D possibly TRBD2 on 5 matching bases. Deletions cut 0 bases from V and 6 bases from J, with 9 bases between. The CDR3 covers 14 residues. From germline, CDR1 is SGHDT and CDR2 YYEEEE. CDR3 sequence reads: CASSLVGRAGELFF. The CDR3 region has the DNA TGTGCCAGCAGCTTGGTTGGGAGAGCCGGGGAGCTGTTTTTT. Supplemented by reference TRBV5-6 and TRBJ2-2, the full variable domain reads DAGVTQSPTHLIKTRGQQVTLRCSPKSGHDTVSWYQQALGQGPQFIFQYYEEEERQRGNFPDRFSGHQFPNYSSELNVNALLLGDSALYLCASSLVGRAGELFFGEGSRLTVL.

V gene TRBV27 combines with J gene TRBJ1-5, with TRBD1 as a possible D gene (6 bases). The CDR3 totals 15 residues. CDR1 is MNHEY, CDR2 SMNVEV, per germline (reference sequence). Trimming cost V 3 bases and J 7 bases, with 16 bases left between them. The CDR3 coding sequence is TGTGCCAGCAGTTTTCGATACAGGGATCGGCAGCCCCAGCATTTT. Protein: CASSFRYRDRQPQHF.

The gene calls are TRBV5-1 and TRBJ1-1, with 7 positions matching TRBD1. Germline CDR1 reads SGHRS; CDR2 reads YFSETQ. The V gene end was trimmed by 2 bases and the J gene end by 1 base; junction bases not matched to a gene: 2. The CDR3 is made up of 14 amino acids. CDR3 nucleotide sequence: TGCGCCAGCAGCTTCGGGACAGCGAACACTGAAGCTTTCTTT. Amino acid sequence: CASSFGTANTEAFF.

The chain links TRBV18 to TRBJ1-1; 7 bases are a match to TRBD1. V gave up 1 base and J gave up 3 bases; unmatched junction bases: 5. CDR3 size: 15 residues. Germline V CDR1 and CDR2: KGHSH, LQKENI. CDR3 nucleotides: TGTGCCAGCTCACCACTCCGACAGGGTGACACTGAAGCTTTCTTT. This sequence encodes CASSPLRQGDTEAFF.

This clone has only one observation. CDR3 DNA: TGTGCCAGCAGCTTGTACGTTACAACAAACACTGAAGCTTTCTTT. Translating gives CASSLYVTTNTEAFF. V is TRBV5-5 and J is TRBJ1-1; D is uncertain. Trimming stripped 1 base from V and 2 bases from J, with 12 bases between. The CDR3 extends over 15 amino acids. Germline loops: CDR1 SGHKS, CDR2 YYEKEE (reference sequence). Variable domain in full (rest from reference TRBV5-5 and TRBJ1-1): DAGVTQSPTHLIKTRGQQVTLRCSPISGHKSVSWYQQVLGQGPQFIFQYYEKEERGRGNFPDRFSARQFPNYSSELNVNALLLGDSALYLCASSLYVTTNTEAFFGQGTRLTVV.

This chain connects TRBV25-1 to TRBJ2-5; the D gene is possibly TRBD2 (7 bases). The V end was cut by 5 bases, the J end by 4 bases, with 11 bases between. This CDR3 has 13 amino acids. The germline V gene encodes CDR1 MGHDK and CDR2 SYGVNS. CDR3 residues: CASSRGGVETQYF. CDR3 DNA: TGTGCCAGCAGTAGGGGGGGAGTAGAGACCCAGTACTTC.

J is TRBJ2-7 and V is TRBV30; 8 nucleotides line up with TRBD1. V dropped 0 bases and J dropped 6; count of bases not matched to a gene: 4. CDR1 and CDR2 from the germline V gene are GTSNPN and SVGIG (reference sequence). The CDR3 is 13 amino acids. The CDR3 region is CAWSVGQESEQYF. CDR3 in DNA: TGTGCCTGGAGTGTGGGACAGGAGTCCGAGCAGTACTTC.

The V and J genes are TRBV28 and TRBJ1-2, with unresolved D. The CDR3 consists of 15 residues. V was clipped by 0 bases and J by 0 bases, with 8 bases between them. In germline, CDR1 is MDHEN, CDR2 SYDVKM. This CDR3 reads CASSLWDSSNYGYTF. The DNA for the CDR3 is TGTGCCAGCAGTTTATGGGACTCTTCTAACTATGGCTACACCTTC.

This rearrangement joins TRBV18 to TRBJ1-2, with TRBD1 matching over 9 bases. The CDR3 is 15 amino acids. Germline trimming cut 6 bases from V and 4 bases from J; bases unmatched to any gene: 9. Per the germline V gene, CDR1 is KGHSH and CDR2 is LQKENI. CDR3 amino acids: CASSGNRGRSYGYTF. The CDR3 nucleotides read TGTGCCAGCTCCGGGAACAGGGGGCGCAGCTATGGCTACACCTTC.

The CDR3 reads CASSGTGNIQYF. In nucleotides, the CDR3 is TGTGCCAGCAGCGGGACAGGGAACATTCAGTACTTC. This chain joins TRBV2 and TRBJ2-4; TRBD1 agrees at 9 bases. The CDR3 totals 12 residues. Germline values: CDR1 SNHLY, CDR2 FYNNEI. With 6 bases clipped from V and 7 bases from J, the junction kept 1 base outside the gene matches.

The chain employs TRBV11-1 and TRBJ2-3, with D possibly matching TRBD1 (6 bases). CDR1 and CDR2 from the germline V gene are SGHAT and FQDESV (reference sequence). CDR3 length: 16 amino acids. Trimming took off 6 bases at V and 2 bases at J, with 18 bases between the two ends. CDR3 nucleotide sequence: TGTGCCAGCAGACTCAGGGGCCAAACTTCCACAGATACGCAGTATTTT. This sequence encodes CASRLRGQTSTDTQYF.

With regard to this clone: Different DNA sequences within this sample yield the same CDR3. The chain carries TRBV6-5 and TRBJ1-1, with D perhaps TRBD1 (5 bases). This CDR3 has 14 amino acids. CDR1 and CDR2 (germline): MNHEY, SVGAGI. V lost 6 bases and J 0 bases, leaving 11 bases between the germline ends. The CDR3 here is CASSLTALNTEAFF. CDR3 DNA: TGTGCCAGCAGCTTGACAGCTCTGAACACTGAAGCTTTCTTT.

The CDR3 bases are TGTGCCAGCAGTTACAAATACACAGATACGCAGTATTTT. It translates to CASSYKYTDTQYF. The chain joins TRBV27 to TRBJ2-3; D ambiguous. CDR3 length: 13 residues. V was trimmed by 4 bases and J by 2 bases, leaving 7 bases between them. Germline V gene data show CDR1 as MNHEY and CDR2 as SMNVEV (reference sequence).

V is TRBV15 and J is TRBJ1-2; 7 bases map to TRBD1. The CDR3 totals 15 residues. The V segment lost 2 bases and the J segment 3 bases; nucleotides outside the gene matches: 6. The germline gives CDR1 LNHNV, CDR2 YYDKDF (reference sequence). The CDR3 DNA follows: TGTGCCACCAGCAGACACGGGACAGTAGACTATGGCTACACCTTC. Translated, it gives CATSRHGTVDYGYTF.

The V and J genes are TRBV5-1 and TRBJ1-1; no reliable D call. The V end was cut by 0 bases, the J end by 5 bases, with 14 bases between. The CDR3 runs to 15 residues. The germline V gene encodes CDR1 SGHRS and CDR2 YFSETQ. The CDR3 protein is CASSLVGVETTEAFF. For the CDR3, the DNA is TGCGCCAGCAGCTTGGTGGGCGTGGAAACAACTGAAGCTTTCTTT.

The V gene is TRBV27, the J gene TRBJ1-5; 10 bases fit TRBD1. This CDR3 is built from 14 residues. Per germline, CDR1 MNHEY and CDR2 SMNVEV (reference sequence). With 2 bases clipped from V and 5 bases from J, the junction kept 0 bases outside the gene matches. The CDR3 DNA follows: TGTGCCAGCAGTTTAGGGACAGGGGATCAGCCCCAGCATTTT. The encoded protein is CASSLGTGDQPQHF.

The chain employs TRBV29-1 and TRBJ2-3, with 9 bases matching TRBD1. V shed 6 bases and J 3 bases; nucleotides not matched to a gene: 7. Germline values: CDR1 SQVTM, CDR2 ANQGSEA. The CDR3 runs 14 residues. CDR3 DNA: TGCAGCGTCACGGGACAGGGAATGACAGATACGCAGTATTTT. It encodes CSVTGQGMTDTQYF.